The 4 T cell receptor beta chains below were found in one sample sequenced in a study of a mutant IDH1 vaccine in newly diagnosed glioma. The method was immunoSEQ multiplex PCR; TCRdb's version includes in-frame clones alone and lacks a portion of them. The table has 39,000 or so clones, 75% to 80% seen once. No antigen is known for these receptors. Noted time point: week 5, during vaccination. In the vaccine, a single dose held 300 ug of the mutant IDH1 20-mer peptide, along with topical imiquimod. The sequenced sample was PBMCs, obtained from a glioma patient whose treatment included an IDH1 peptide vaccine. The receptors shown here come from a man aged 40-49 years with glioma.

The V call is TRBV5-1, the J call TRBJ1-1; TRBD1 might be the D (6 bases). This CDR3 contains 17 residues. V lost 0 bases and J lost 3, with 18 bases in between. Germline V gene sequence: CDR1 SGHRS, CDR2 YFSETQ. The CDR3 DNA reads as TGCGCCAGCAGCTTGGGGGGTACCCCAGGGGTTGACACTGAAGCTTTCTTT. Its protein product is CASSLGGTPGVDTEAFF.

The genes are TRBV11-2 and TRBJ2-7, with D perhaps being TRBD1 or TRBD2 (6 bases each). The CDR3 consists of 11 residues. Trimming shortened V by 4 bases and J by 10 bases, and 11 bases separated the two germline ends. Looked up from germline, CDR1 is SGHAT and CDR2 is FQNNGV. This CDR3 is CASSYGGAQYF. DNA for the CDR3: TGTGCCAGCAGCTACGGGGGCGCTCAGTACTTC.

As regards this clone: Other DNA sequences in this specimen translate into the identical CDR3. The chain employs TRBV7-9 and TRBJ1-2; tentatively, D is TRBD1 (6 bases). The V and J ends lost 3 bases and 4 bases respectively, with 6 bases between them. The germline V gene has CDR1 SEHNR and CDR2 FQNEAQ (reference sequence). This CDR3 has 12 amino acids. The CDR3: CASSLDSYGYTF. CDR3 nucleotides: TGTGCCAGCAGCTTGGACAGCTATGGCTACACCTTC.

There are a few counts of this clone. The chain recombines TRBV28 with TRBJ1-2; the match to TRBD1 covers 8 bases. This CDR3 region has 14 residues. CDR1 is MDHEN and CDR2 is SYDVKM in the germline V gene. With 10 bases clipped from V and 8 bases from J, the junction kept 15 bases outside the gene matches. DNA for the CDR3: TGTGCCACGAGGGGTACAGGGGGATTCGGGGGCTACACCTTC. Protein sequence: CATRGTGGFGGYTF.